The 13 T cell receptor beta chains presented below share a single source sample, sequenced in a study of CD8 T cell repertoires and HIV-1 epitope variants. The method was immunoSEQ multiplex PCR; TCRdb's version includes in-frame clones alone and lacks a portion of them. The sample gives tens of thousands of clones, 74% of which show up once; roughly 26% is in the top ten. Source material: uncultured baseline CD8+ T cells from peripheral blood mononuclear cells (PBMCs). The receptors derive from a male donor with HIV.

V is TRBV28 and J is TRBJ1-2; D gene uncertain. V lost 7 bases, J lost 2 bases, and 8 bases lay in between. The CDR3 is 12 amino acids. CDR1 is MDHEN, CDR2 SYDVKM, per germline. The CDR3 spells CASTSSNYGYTF. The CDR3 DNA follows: TGTGCCAGCACCTCGTCGAACTATGGCTACACCTTC.

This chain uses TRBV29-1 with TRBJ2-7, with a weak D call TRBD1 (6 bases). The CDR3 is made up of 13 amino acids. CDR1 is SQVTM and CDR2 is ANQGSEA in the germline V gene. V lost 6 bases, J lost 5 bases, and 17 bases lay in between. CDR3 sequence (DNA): TGCAGCGTCGCCGTGACAGGTATCCACGAGCAGTACTTC. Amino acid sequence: CSVAVTGIHEQYF.

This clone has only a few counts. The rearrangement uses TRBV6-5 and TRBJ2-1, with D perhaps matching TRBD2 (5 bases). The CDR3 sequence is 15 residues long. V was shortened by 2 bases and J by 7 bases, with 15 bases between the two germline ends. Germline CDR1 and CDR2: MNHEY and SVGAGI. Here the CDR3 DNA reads TGTGCCAGCAGTTACAAAGGGAATGGAGGAAATGAGCAGTTCTTC. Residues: CASSYKGNGGNEQFF.

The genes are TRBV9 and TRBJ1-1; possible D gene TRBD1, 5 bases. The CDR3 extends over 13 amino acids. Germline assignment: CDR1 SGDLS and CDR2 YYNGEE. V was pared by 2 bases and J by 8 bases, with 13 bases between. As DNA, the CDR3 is TGTGCCAGCAGCGTTACTGGGACGTCCGAAGCTTTCTTT. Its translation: CASSVTGTSEAFF.

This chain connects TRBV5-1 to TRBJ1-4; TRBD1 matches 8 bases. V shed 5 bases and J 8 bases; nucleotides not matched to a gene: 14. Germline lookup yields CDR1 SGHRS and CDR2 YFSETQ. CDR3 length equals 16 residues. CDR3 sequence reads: CASSSSGGSVREKLFF. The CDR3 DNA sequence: TGCGCCAGCAGTTCTTCAGGGGGCTCAGTAAGAGAAAAACTGTTTTTT.

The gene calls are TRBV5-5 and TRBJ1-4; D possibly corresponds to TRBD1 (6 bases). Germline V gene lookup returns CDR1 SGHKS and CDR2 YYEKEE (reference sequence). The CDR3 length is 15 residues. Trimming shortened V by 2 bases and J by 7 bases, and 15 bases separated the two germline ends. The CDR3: CASSLGGGQREKLFF. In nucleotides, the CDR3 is TGTGCCAGCAGCTTAGGAGGGGGGCAGCGTGAAAAACTGTTTTTT.

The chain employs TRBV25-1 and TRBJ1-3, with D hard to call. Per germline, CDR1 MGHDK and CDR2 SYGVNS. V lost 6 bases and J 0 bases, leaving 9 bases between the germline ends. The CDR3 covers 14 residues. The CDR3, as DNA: TGTGCCAGCAGAGAACTGAGCTCTGGAAACACCATATATTTT. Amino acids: CASRELSSGNTIYF.

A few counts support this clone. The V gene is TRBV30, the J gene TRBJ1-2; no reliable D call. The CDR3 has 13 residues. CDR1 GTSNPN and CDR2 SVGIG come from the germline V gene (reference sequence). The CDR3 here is CVQSNGVTQGYTF. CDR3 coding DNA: TGTGTCCAGAGTAACGGGGTCACTCAAGGCTACACCTTC.

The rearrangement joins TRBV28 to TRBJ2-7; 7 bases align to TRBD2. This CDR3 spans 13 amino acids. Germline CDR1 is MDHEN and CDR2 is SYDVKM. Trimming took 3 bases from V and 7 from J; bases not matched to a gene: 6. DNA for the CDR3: TGTGCCAGCAGTTTCTTCGGAGCGGGGGAGCAGTACTTC. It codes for CASSFFGAGEQYF.

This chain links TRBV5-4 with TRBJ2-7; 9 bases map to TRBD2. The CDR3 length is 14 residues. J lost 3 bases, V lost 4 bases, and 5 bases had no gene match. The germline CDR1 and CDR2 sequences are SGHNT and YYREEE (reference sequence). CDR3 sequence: CASSISGGVYEQYF. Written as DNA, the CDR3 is TGTGCCAGCAGCATTAGCGGGGGTGTCTACGAGCAGTACTTC.

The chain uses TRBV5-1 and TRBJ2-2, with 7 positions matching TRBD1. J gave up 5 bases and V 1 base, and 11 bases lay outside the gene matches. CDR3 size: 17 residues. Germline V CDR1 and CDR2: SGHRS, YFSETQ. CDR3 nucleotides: TGCGCCAGCAGCTTGACGGGTCCTTCACAGGGGACCGGGGAGCTGTTTTTT. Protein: CASSLTGPSQGTGELFF.

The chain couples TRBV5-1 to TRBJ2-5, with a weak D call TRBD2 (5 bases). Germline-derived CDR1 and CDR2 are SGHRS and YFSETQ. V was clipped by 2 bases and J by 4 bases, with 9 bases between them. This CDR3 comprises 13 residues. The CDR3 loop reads CASSFSGGETQYF. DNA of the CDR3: TGCGCCAGCAGCTTCTCTGGAGGAGAGACCCAGTACTTC.

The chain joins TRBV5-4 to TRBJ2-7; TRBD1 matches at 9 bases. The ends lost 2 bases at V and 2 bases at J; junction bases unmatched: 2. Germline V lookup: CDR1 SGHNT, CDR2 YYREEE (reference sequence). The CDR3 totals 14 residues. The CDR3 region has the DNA TGTGCCAGCAGCTTCCGGACAGGGGCCTACGAGCAGTACTTC. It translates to CASSFRTGAYEQYF.